Described below is a single T cell receptor (beta chain) sequence and its context. Germline V gene sequence: CDR1 LNHNV, CDR2 YYDKDF (reference sequence). With 3 bases removed from V and 2 bases from J, the gap between germline ends came to 12 bases. CDR3 length: 15 amino acids. TCRdb's table, derived via immunoSEQ multiplex PCR, lists solely in-frame clones and lacks some. The sample has under 300,000 clones; about 84% are singletons. This sample was taken from a study of blood T cell repertoires in COVID-19. Study as a whole: The study drew acute and convalescent COVID-19 samples from the United States, Italy and Spain.

The gene calls are TRBV15 and TRBJ2-3, with TRBD1 as a possible D gene (6 bases). This clonotype originated in an older man with acute or convalescent COVID-19. Sequenced: peripheral blood. CDR3 residues: CATSSNREPTDTQYF. CDR3 sequence (DNA): TGTGCCACCAGCAGTAACAGGGAGCCCACAGATACGCAGTATTTT.